This entry features one T cell receptor (beta chain) sequence. The sample originates from a study of blood T cell repertoires in COVID-19. Overall study: T cells, B-cell-depleted T cells, or PBMCs supplied cDNA or gDNA.

Original data processing: Scientists estimated how many nucleated cells there were by amplifying reference gene primers. Here immunoSEQ multiplex PCR was the method, and the copy in TCRdb shows in-frame clones only, minus some. V, J and clone size were drawn from that table, and D and trimming were deduced from the DNA. The data hold around 270,000 clones, with roughly 90% observed a single time. CDR1 MNHNS and CDR2 SASEGT come from the germline V gene. The V end was cut by 1 base, the J end by 5 bases, with 14 bases between. The CDR3 is 16 amino acids. This sequence was found in a man in his thirties or forties with active or convalescent COVID-19. Specimen: peripheral blood. The J gene is TRBJ1-4, the V gene TRBV6-1, with D perhaps TRBD1 (5 bases). DNA for the CDR3: TGTGCCAGCAGTGAAGACGTGGGGGGAGAAAATGAAAAACTGTTTTTT. Its protein is CASSEDVGGENEKLFF.